Listed here is a single TCR beta chain. Its antigen is undetermined. The sample belongs to a study of post-analysis software for immune sequencing data. Looking at the study overall: Clinical courses comprised relapsing-remitting, secondary progressive and progressive-relapsing multiple sclerosis. Study results and caveats: By F measure, strong co-clustering occurred among samples prepared in the same batch. The five TRBV segments detected at higher frequency in patients than in controls included TRBV5-6, TRBV5-1 and TRBV20-1.

The V and J ends lost 1 base and 1 base respectively, with 7 bases between them. This CDR3 region has 14 residues. The library was made from cDNA and included unique molecular identifiers. It was from roughly 1 to 10 million T cells that 450,000 to 550,000 cDNA molecules came. In TCRdb, the PCR reads were re-called with MiXCR into one record per CDR3 protein. There are about 680,000 distinct CDR3 sequences in the sample; roughly three fifths occur only once, and roughly 12% lies in the top ten. The chain carries TRBV12-3 or TRBV12-4 and TRBJ2-5; D remains ambiguous. The receptor comes from a girl aged 2-10 years with multiple sclerosis. The sequenced material came from blood. The CDR3 nucleotides read TGTGCCAGCAGTTTAGGGCTGATCCAAGAGACCCAGTACTTC. This codes for CASSLGLIQETQYF.